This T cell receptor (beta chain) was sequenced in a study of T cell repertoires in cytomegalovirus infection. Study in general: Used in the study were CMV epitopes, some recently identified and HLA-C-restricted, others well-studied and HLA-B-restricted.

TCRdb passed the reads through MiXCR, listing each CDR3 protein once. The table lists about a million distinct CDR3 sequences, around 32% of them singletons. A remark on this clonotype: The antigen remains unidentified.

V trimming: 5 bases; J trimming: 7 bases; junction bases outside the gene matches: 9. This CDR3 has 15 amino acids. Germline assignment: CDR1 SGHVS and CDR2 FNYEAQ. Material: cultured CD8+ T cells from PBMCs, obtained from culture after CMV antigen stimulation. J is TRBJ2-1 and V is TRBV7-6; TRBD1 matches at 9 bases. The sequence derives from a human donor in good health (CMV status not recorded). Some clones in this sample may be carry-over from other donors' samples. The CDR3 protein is CASSRWTGDGNEQFF. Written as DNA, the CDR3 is TGTGCCAGCAGCCGGTGGACAGGGGATGGGAATGAGCAGTTCTTC.